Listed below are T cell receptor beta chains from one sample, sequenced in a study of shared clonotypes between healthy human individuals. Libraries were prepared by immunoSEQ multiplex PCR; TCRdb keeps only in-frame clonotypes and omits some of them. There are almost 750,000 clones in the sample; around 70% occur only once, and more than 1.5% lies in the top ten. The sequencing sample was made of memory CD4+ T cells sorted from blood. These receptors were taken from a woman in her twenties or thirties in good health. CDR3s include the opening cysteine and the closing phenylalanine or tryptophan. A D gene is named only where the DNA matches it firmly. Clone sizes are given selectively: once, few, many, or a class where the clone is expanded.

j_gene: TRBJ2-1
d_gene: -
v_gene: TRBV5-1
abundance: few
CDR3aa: CASTLDSSSYNEQFF
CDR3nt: TGCGCCAGCACGCTCGACTCGAGCTCCTACAATGAGCAGTTCTTC

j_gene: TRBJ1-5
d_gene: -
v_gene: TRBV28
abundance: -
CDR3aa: CASRRQADHPQHF
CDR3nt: TGTGCCAGTAGAAGACAAGCGGACCATCCCCAGCATTTT

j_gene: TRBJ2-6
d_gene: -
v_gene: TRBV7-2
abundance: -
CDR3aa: CAIRVGASSGANVLTF
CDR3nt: TGTGCCATCCGTGTGGGGGCCTCCTCTGGGGCCAACGTCCTGACTTTC

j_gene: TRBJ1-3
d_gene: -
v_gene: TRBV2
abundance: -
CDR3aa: CASIWGPGNTIYF
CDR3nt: TGTGCCAGCATATGGGGGCCTGGAAACACCATATATTTT

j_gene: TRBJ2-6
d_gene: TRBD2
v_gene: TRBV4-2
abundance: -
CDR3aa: CASSSISSGRLANVLTF
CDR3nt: TGTGCCAGCAGCTCAATTTCTAGCGGGAGACTTGCCAACGTCCTGACTTTC

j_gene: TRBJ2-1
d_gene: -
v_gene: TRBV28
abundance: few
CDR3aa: CASSFSRDKSSYNEQFF
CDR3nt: TGTGCCAGCAGTTTCTCGCGGGATAAGAGCTCCTACAATGAGCAGTTCTTC

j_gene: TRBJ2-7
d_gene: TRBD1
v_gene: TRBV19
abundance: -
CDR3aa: CASSPRDRGTHEQYF
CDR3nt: TGTGCCAGTAGCCCAAGAGACAGGGGTACCCACGAGCAGTACTTC

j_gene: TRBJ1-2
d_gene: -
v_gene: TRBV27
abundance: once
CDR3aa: CASSSIQPGTDDYGYTF
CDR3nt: TGTGCCAGCAGTTCCATACAACCTGGAACAGACGACTATGGCTACACCTTC

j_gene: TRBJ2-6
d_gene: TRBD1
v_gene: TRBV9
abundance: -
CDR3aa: CASSPRQGVSGANVLTF
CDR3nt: TGTGCCAGCTCTCCGAGACAGGGGGTTTCTGGGGCCAACGTCCTGACTTTC

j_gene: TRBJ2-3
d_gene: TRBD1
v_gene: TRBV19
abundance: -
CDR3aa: CASSPGQGVTDTQYF
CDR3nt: TGTGCCAGTAGTCCCGGACAGGGGGTAACAGATACGCAGTATTTT

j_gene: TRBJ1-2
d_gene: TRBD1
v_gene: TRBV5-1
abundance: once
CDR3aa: CASSLIQGANGYTF
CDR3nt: TGCGCCAGCAGCTTGATACAGGGGGCGAATGGCTACACCTTC

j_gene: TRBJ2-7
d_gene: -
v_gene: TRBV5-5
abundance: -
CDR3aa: CASSKGPGDYEQYF
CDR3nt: TGTGCCAGCAGCAAGGGCCCAGGGGACTACGAGCAGTACTTC

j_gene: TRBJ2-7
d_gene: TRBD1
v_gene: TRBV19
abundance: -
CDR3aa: CASSTQGARAEQYF
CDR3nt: TGTGCCAGTAGTACCCAGGGGGCGCGGGCCGAGCAGTACTTC

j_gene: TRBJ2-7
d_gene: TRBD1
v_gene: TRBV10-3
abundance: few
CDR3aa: CAISDPGTATYEQYF
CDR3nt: TGTGCCATCAGTGACCCCGGGACAGCTACTTACGAGCAGTACTTC

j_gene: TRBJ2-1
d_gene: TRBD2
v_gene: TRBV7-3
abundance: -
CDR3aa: CASSARLAGYNEQFF
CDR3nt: TGTGCCAGCAGCGCCCGATTAGCGGGCTACAATGAGCAGTTCTTC

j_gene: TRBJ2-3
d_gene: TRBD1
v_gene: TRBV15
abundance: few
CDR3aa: CATSRGTGGADTQYF
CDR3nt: TGTGCCACCAGCAGAGGGACAGGGGGTGCAGATACGCAGTATTTT

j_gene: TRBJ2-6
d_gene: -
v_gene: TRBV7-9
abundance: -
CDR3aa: CASSRGPGRASGANVLTF
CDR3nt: TGTGCCAGCAGCCGCGGTCCAGGTAGGGCCTCTGGGGCCAACGTCCTGACTTTC

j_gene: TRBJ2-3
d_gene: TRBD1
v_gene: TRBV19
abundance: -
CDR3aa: CASRPGQGSDTQYF
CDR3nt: TGTGCCAGTAGGCCGGGACAGGGGTCAGATACGCAGTATTTT

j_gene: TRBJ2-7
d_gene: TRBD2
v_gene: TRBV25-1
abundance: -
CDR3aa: CASSPRGGVSYEQYF
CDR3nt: TGTGCCAGCAGCCCCCGGGGGGGGGTTTCCTACGAGCAGTACTTC

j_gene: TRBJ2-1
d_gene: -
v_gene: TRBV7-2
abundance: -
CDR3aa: CASSFSSWSTLGYNEQFF
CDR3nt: TGTGCCAGCAGCTTCAGTAGCTGGTCGACCCTCGGCTACAATGAGCAGTTCTTC

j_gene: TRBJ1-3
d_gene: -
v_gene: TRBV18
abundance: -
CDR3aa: CASSPGGNTIYF
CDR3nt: TGTGCCAGCTCACCGGGTGGAAACACCATATATTTT

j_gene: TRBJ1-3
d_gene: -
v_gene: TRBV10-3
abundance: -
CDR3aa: CAISEGPGADTIYF
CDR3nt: TGTGCCATCAGTGAGGGGCCAGGGGCTGACACCATATATTTT

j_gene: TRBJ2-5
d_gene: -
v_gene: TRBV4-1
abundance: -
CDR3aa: CASSQGVQETQYF
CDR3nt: TGCGCCAGCAGCCAAGGAGTGCAAGAGACCCAGTACTTC

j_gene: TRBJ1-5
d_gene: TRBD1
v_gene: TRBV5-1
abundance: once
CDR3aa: CASSPGQGSNQPQHF
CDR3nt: TGCGCCAGCAGCCCCGGACAGGGTAGCAATCAGCCCCAGCATTTT

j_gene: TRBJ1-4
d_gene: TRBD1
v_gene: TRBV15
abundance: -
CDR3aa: CATSRDRGIIREKLFF
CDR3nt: TGTGCCACCAGCAGAGACAGGGGGATAATTCGGGAAAAACTGTTTTTT

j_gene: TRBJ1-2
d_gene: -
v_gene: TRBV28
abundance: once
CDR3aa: CASSLTAFYGYTF
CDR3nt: TGTGCCAGCAGTTTAACAGCCTTCTATGGCTACACCTTC

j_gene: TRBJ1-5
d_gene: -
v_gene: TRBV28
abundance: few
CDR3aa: CASSPPLRGQPQHF
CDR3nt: TGTGCCAGCAGTCCCCCGCTGAGGGGGCAGCCCCAGCATTTT

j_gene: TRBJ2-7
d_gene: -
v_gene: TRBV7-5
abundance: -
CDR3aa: CVRNQSQVTGEGEQYF
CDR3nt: TGTGTCAGAAACCAAAGCCAAGTGACAGGGGAAGGCGAGCAGTACTTC

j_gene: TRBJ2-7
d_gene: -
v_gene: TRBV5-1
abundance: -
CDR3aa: CASSLDSGTPYEQYF
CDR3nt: TGCGCCAGCAGCTTGGATTCAGGGACACCCTACGAGCAGTACTTC

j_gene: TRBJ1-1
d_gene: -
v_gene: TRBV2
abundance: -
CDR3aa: CASSEGWARGVTEAFF
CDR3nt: TGTGCCAGCAGTGAAGGGTGGGCGCGGGGTGTCACTGAAGCTTTCTTT

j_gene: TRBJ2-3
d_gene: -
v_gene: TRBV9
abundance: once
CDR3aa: CASSVGDSTDTQYF
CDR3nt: TGTGCCAGCAGCGTAGGTGACTCCACAGATACGCAGTATTTT

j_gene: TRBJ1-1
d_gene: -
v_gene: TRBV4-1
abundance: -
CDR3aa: CASSQDGQRQAFF
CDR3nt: TGCGCCAGCAGCCAAGATGGCCAGAGACAAGCTTTCTTT

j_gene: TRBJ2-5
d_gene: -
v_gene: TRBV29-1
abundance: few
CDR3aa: CSVVVEAETQYF
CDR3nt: TGCAGCGTCGTAGTGGAGGCCGAGACCCAGTACTTC

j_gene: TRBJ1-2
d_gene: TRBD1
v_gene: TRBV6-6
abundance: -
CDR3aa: CASNPRTGRLYYGYTF
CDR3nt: TGTGCCAGCAACCCGCGGACAGGGCGCCTTTACTATGGCTACACCTTC

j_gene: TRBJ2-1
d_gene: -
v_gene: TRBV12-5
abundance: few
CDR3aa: CASGYAHEQFF
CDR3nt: TGTGCTAGTGGTTACGCGCATGAGCAGTTCTTC

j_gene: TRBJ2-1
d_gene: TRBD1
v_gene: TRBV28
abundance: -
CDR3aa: CASSFSRTGGREQFF
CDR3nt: TGTGCCAGCAGTTTTAGTAGGACAGGGGGTCGCGAGCAGTTCTTC

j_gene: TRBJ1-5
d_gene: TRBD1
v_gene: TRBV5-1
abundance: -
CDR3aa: CASSFGTGYSNQPQHF
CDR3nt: TGCGCCAGCAGCTTCGGGACAGGCTATAGCAATCAGCCCCAGCATTTT